This TCR beta chain was sequenced during a study of blood T cell repertoires in COVID-19. Study in general: COVID-19 samples from acute and convalescent phases originated in the United States, Italy and Spain.

Methods used by the authors: Using reference gene primer amplification, nucleated cell counts were estimated. Repertoires were generated with immunoSEQ multiplex PCR, while TCRdb's copy carries only in-frame clones and drops some. V and J calls and clone size are those listed in that table; D and trimming were worked out from the DNA. The sample has about 170,000 clones; around nine tenths are singletons. The specimen was peripheral blood. The TCR comes from a man aged 60 to 75 with COVID-19, enrolled during active disease.

Here the CDR3 DNA reads TGTGCCAGCTCACCCCCGGGACAGGCGAACACTGAAGCTTTCTTT. This translates into CASSPPGQANTEAFF. This rearrangement joins TRBV18 to TRBJ1-1, with 8 bases matching TRBD1. Germline trimming cut 3 bases from V and 1 base from J; bases unmatched to any gene: 4. The CDR3 spans 15 residues. Germline V lookup: CDR1 KGHSH, CDR2 LQKENI.